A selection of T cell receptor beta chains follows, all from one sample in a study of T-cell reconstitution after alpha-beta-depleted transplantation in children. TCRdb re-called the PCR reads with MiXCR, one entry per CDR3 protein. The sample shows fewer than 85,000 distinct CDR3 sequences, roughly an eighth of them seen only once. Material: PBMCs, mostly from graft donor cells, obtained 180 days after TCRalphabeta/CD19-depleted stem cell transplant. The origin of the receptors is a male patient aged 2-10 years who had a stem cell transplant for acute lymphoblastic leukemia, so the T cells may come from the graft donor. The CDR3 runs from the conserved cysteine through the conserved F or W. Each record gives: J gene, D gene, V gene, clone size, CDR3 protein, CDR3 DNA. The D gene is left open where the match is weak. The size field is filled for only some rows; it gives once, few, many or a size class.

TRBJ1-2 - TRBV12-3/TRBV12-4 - CASSLRPSEGYTF TGTGCCAGCAGTTTAAGACCGTCGGAGGGCTACACCTTC
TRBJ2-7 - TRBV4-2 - CASSQRGGADEQYF TGTGCCAGCAGCCAAAGAGGGGGGGCCGACGAGCAGTACTTC
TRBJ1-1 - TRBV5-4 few CASSSITGRDTEAFF TGTGCCAGCAGCTCAATCACAGGGAGAGACACTGAAGCTTTCTTT
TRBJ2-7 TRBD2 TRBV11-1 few CASSLDSGFVHEQYF TGTGCCAGCAGCCTAGATAGCGGGTTTGTCCACGAGCAGTACTTC
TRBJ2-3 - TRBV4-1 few CASSQDVGTDTQYF TGCGCCAGCAGCCAAGACGTCGGGACAGATACGCAGTATTTT
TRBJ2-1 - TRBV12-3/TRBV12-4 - CASSAGGGEQFF TGTGCCAGCAGCGCAGGAGGAGGTGAGCAGTTCTTC
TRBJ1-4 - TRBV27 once CASSLDAPSPYEKLFF TGTGCCAGCAGTTTAGACGCCCCCTCGCCCTATGAAAAACTGTTTTTT
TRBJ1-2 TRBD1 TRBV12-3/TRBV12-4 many CASRPGQGRYGYTF TGTGCCAGCAGACCCGGACAGGGGCGTTATGGCTACACCTTC
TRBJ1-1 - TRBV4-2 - CASSQANTEAFF TGTGCCAGCAGCCAAGCCAACACTGAAGCTTTCTTT
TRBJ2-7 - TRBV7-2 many CASSFSGTYEQYF TGTGCCAGCAGCTTCTCCGGTACCTACGAGCAGTACTTC
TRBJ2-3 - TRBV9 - CASSVDGGLTDTQYF TGTGCCAGCAGCGTAGACGGGGGGCTAACAGATACGCAGTATTTT
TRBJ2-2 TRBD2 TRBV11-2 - CASSLAGGAGELFF TGTGCCAGCAGCTTAGCGGGGGGGGCCGGGGAGCTGTTTTTT
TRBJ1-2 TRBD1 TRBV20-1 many CSAPENRGNYGYTF TGCAGTGCCCCCGAAAACAGGGGGAACTATGGCTACACCTTC
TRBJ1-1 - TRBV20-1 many CSARQIEAFF TGCAGTGCTCGACAGATTGAAGCTTTCTTT
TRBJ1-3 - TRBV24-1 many CATSSPGISGNTIYF TGTGCCACCAGTTCCCCCGGGATTTCTGGAAACACCATATATTTT
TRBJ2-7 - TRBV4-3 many CASSQGASRWYEQYF TGCGCCAGCAGCCAAGGAGCAAGTCGGTGGTACGAGCAGTACTTC
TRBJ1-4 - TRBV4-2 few CASSQDRGGGANEKLFF TGTGCCAGCAGCCAAGATCGGGGGGGAGGGGCTAATGAAAAACTGTTTTTT
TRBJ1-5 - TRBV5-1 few CASSLDGQPQHF TGCGCCAGCAGCTTGGATGGTCAGCCCCAGCATTTT
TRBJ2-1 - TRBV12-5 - CASGWTSLEQFF TGTGCTAGTGGATGGACATCGCTTGAGCAGTTCTTC
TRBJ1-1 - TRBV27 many CASSWGARTEAFF TGTGCCAGCAGTTGGGGGGCGCGCACTGAAGCTTTCTTT
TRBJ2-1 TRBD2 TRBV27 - CASSLSLAGEEFF TGTGCCAGCAGTTTATCTTTAGCGGGAGAGGAGTTCTTC
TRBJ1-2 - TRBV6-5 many CASNRSGRPSYGYTF TGTGCCAGCAACCGGAGCGGACGCCCTAGCTATGGCTACACCTTC
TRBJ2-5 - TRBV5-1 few CASSLGSGQETQYF TGCGCCAGCAGCTTGGGTAGCGGCCAAGAGACCCAGTACTTC
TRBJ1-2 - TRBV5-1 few CASSSAGYGYTF TGCGCCAGCAGCTCTGCGGGCTATGGCTACACCTTC
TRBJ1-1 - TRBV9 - CASSATGYRSTEAFF TGTGCCAGCAGCGCTACAGGGTACCGGAGCACTGAAGCTTTCTTT
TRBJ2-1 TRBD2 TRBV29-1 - CSAWIRGGEQFF TGCAGCGCCTGGATCCGGGGGGGTGAGCAGTTCTTC
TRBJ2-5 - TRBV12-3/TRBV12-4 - CASSPGLRETQYF TGTGCCAGCAGTCCCGGGCTAAGAGAGACCCAGTACTTC
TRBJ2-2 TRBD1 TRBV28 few CASRDSRAMNTGELFF TGTGCCAGCCGGGACAGTAGGGCCATGAACACCGGGGAGCTGTTTTTT
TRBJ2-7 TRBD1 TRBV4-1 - CASSPRQGAYEQYF TGCGCCAGCAGCCCAAGACAGGGGGCCTACGAGCAGTACTTC
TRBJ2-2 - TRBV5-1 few CASSPRGVTTGELFF TGCGCCAGCAGCCCCCGCGGGGTCACCACCGGGGAGCTGTTTTTT
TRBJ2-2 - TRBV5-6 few CASSPGAPRGTGELFF TGTGCCAGCAGCCCGGGCGCCCCTCGAGGCACCGGGGAGCTGTTTTTT
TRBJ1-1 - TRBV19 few CASSIAALGTEAFF TGTGCCAGTAGTATCGCCGCCCTAGGGACTGAAGCTTTCTTT
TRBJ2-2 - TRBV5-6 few CASSTGPPGTGELFF TGTGCCAGCAGCACGGGACCGCCGGGCACCGGGGAGCTGTTTTTT
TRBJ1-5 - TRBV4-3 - CASSQDGGQPQHF TGCGCCAGCAGCCAAGATGGAGGGCAGCCCCAGCATTTT
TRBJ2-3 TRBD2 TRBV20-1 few CSASFGTSGDTQYF TGCAGTGCTAGTTTCGGGACTAGCGGAGATACGCAGTATTTT
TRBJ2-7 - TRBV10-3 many CAISHKPRYETYEQYF TGTGCCATCAGCCACAAACCGAGGTACGAAACCTACGAGCAGTACTTC
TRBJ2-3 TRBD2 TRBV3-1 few CASSRQERGAGTDTQYF TGTGCCAGCAGCCGTCAGGAGCGGGGGGCCGGCACAGATACGCAGTATTTT
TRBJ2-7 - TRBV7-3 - CASSSSSRSSYEQYF TGTGCCAGCAGTTCCTCCAGCAGGTCCTCCTACGAGCAGTACTTC
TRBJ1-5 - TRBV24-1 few CATSDLDSNQPQHF TGTGCCACCAGTGATTTGGACAGCAATCAGCCCCAGCATTTT
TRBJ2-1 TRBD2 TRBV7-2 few CASSQAGRSSYNEQFF TGTGCCAGCAGTCAAGCGGGGAGGAGCTCCTACAATGAGCAGTTCTTC
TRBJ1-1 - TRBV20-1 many CSASRGNTEAFF TGCAGTGCTTCCAGGGGCAACACTGAAGCTTTCTTT
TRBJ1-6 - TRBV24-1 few CATSDERGSPLHF TGTGCCACCAGTGATGAGCGAGGTTCACCCCTCCACTTT
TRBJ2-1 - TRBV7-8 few CASSSKRARSAAKFNEQFF TGTGCCAGCAGCTCCAAAAGAGCAAGGTCAGCAGCGAAGTTCAATGAGCAGTTCTTC
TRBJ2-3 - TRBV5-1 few CASSLGQIITDTQYF TGCGCCAGCAGCTTGGGACAGATTATCACAGATACGCAGTATTTT
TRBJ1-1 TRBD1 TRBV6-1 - CASRVYRGLNTEAFF TGTGCCAGCAGAGTATACAGGGGATTGAACACTGAAGCTTTCTTT
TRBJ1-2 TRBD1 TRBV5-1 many CASSTGQVRGYTF TGCGCCAGCAGCACCGGACAGGTCAGAGGCTACACCTTC
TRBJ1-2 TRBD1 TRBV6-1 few CASRGQSDFSNYGYTF TGTGCCAGCAGGGGACAGTCCGATTTTTCTAACTATGGCTACACCTTC
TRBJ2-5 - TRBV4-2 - CASSQGWDGAEGETQYF TGTGCCAGCAGCCAAGGATGGGACGGGGCCGAGGGAGAGACCCAGTACTTC
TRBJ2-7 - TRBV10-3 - CAVGGGRVYEQYF TGTGCCGTGGGGGGGGGCAGGGTCTACGAGCAGTACTTC
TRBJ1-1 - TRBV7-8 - CASSYSGRVTEAFF TGTGCCAGCAGTTACTCGGGGAGGGTCACTGAAGCTTTCTTT
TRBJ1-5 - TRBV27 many CASSLFGGQPQHF TGTGCCAGCAGTTTATTCGGGGGTCAGCCCCAGCATTTT
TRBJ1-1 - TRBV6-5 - CASSYSSEAFF TGTGCCAGCAGTTACTCTTCTGAAGCTTTCTTT
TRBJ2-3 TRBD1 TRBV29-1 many CSARTGSDTQYF TGCAGCGCAAGGACAGGGTCAGATACGCAGTATTTT